A selection of T cell receptor beta chains follows, all from one sample in a study of blood T cells in healthy people across ages. Each CDR3 protein is one row after TCRdb ran MiXCR on the 5' RACE reads. The sample has about 1.5 million distinct CDR3 sequences, less than 45% seen once. The source material was blood. The receptors here all came from a woman aged 18-29 years in good health. CDR3s include the opening cysteine and the closing phenylalanine or tryptophan. The D gene is left open where the match is weak. Expanded clones are given a class, and other clones once, few, many or no size at all.

d_call,clone_size,j_call,v_call,cdr3_aa,cdr3_nt
TRBD1,NA,TRBJ2-1,TRBV10-3,CAISENPDRQETQFF,TGTGCCATCAGTGAAAACCCGGACAGGCAAGAGACCCAGTTCTTC
NA,few,TRBJ2-7,TRBV6-5,CASSGGEKQYF,TGTGCCAGCAGTGGGGGAGAAAAGCAGTACTTC
TRBD2,few,TRBJ2-3,TRBV4-1,CASSQEVRLAGGYTQYF,TGCGCCAGCAGCCAAGAGGTTCGACTAGCGGGGGGTTATACGCAGTATTTT
NA,few,TRBJ2-7,TRBV7-2,CASNIYNYEQYF,TGTGCCAGCAACATCTACAACTACGAGCAGTACTTC
NA,NA,TRBJ2-1,TRBV20-1,CTGRDGQNEQFF,TGCACTGGGCGGGACGGTCAGAATGAGCAGTTCTTC
NA,few,TRBJ2-7,TRBV30,CAWTWDGSSYEQYF,TGTGCCTGGACATGGGACGGTAGCTCCTACGAGCAGTACTTC
NA,NA,TRBJ2-7,TRBV9,CASSVYREDYNEQYF,TGTGCCAGCAGCGTATACAGGGAGGATTATAATGAGCAGTACTTC
NA,NA,TRBJ2-7,TRBV5-1,CASSADRRGQYEQYF,TGCGCCAGCAGCGCCGACCGGAGGGGGCAGTACGAGCAGTACTTC
NA,NA,TRBJ1-6,TRBV7-2,CASSLVGQTNSPLHF,TGTGCCAGCAGCTTAGTGGGGCAGACCAATTCACCCCTCCACTTT
NA,few,TRBJ1-2,TRBV5-1,CASSLGQGLFYGYTF,TGCGCCAGCAGCTTGGGTCAGGGACTTTTTTATGGCTACACCTTC
NA,NA,TRBJ1-1,TRBV9,CASSVTTGVNTEAFF,TGTGCCAGCAGCGTAACGACAGGCGTCAACACTGAAGCTTTCTTT
NA,NA,TRBJ1-1,TRBV4-2,CASSQDGVMGKAFF,TGTGCCAGCAGCCAAGATGGGGTCATGGGAAAAGCTTTCTTT
NA,few,TRBJ1-4,TRBV20-1,CSASPQRHFNEKLFF,TGCAGTGCTTCACCCCAGCGGCACTTTAATGAAAAACTGTTTTTT
TRBD1,NA,TRBJ2-5,TRBV7-8,CASSLGIQGNRYF,TGTGCCAGCAGCTTAGGTATACAGGGGAACCGGTACTTC
TRBD1,few,TRBJ1-4,TRBV4-3,CASSQPHRDRGRPNEKLFF,TGCGCCAGCAGCCAGCCGCACCGGGACAGGGGACGCCCTAATGAAAAACTGTTTTTT
NA,NA,TRBJ2-1,TRBV20-1,CSAPKAGQETQFF,TGCAGTGCCCCTAAGGCGGGACAAGAGACCCAGTTCTTC
TRBD2,many,TRBJ2-3,TRBV6-4,CASSIDSGGAIDTQYF,TGTGCCAGCAGTATCGACTCCGGGGGGGCGATAGATACGCAGTATTTT
NA,NA,TRBJ2-5,TRBV6-2/TRBV6-3,CASSYSTGARETQYF,TGTGCCAGCAGTTACTCGACCGGGGCCAGGGAGACCCAGTACTTC
NA,NA,TRBJ2-2,TRBV28,CASSLANTVTGELFF,TGTGCCAGCAGTTTAGCCAACACTGTGACCGGGGAGCTGTTTTTT
NA,few,TRBJ1-6,TRBV6-6,CASSYPRQVNNSPLHF,TGTGCCAGCAGTTACCCAAGACAGGTGAATAATTCACCCCTCCACTTT
NA,once,TRBJ2-4,TRBV27,CASSPGHQVAKNIQYF,TGTGCCAGCAGTCCCGGACACCAAGTAGCCAAGAACATTCAGTACTTC
NA,NA,TRBJ2-1,TRBV9,CASSVGQVGSNEQFF,TGTGCCAGCAGCGTAGGGCAGGTGGGATCAAATGAGCAGTTCTTC
TRBD2,few,TRBJ2-1,TRBV10-3,CAISELAGNNEQFF,TGTGCCATCAGTGAACTAGCGGGCAACAATGAGCAGTTCTTC
TRBD1,NA,TRBJ2-5,TRBV24-1,CATSDITGEYAETQYF,TGTGCCACCAGTGATATTACAGGGGAATATGCAGAGACCCAGTACTTC
NA,few,TRBJ2-7,TRBV7-2,CASSRNIAEQYF,TGTGCCAGCAGCCGGAACATCGCCGAGCAGTACTTC
TRBD1,few,TRBJ1-2,TRBV7-2,CASSSPYRGQGYGYTF,TGTGCCAGCAGCTCCCCCTACAGGGGTCAAGGCTATGGCTACACCTTC